A selection of T cell receptor beta chains follows, all from one sample in a study of Graves' ophthalmopathy and Graves' hyperthyroidism. TCRdb itself ran the multiplex PCR reads through MiXCR, one entry per CDR3 protein. The table includes roughly 700,000 distinct CDR3 sequences, roughly 40% detected once. Sample: peripheral blood. All receptors come from an adult man with Graves' ophthalmopathy. Each CDR3 is given without its conserved first and last residue.

CDR3 protein: ASSETGLAGAAGELF
J gene: TRBJ2-2
V gene: TRBV9

CDR3 protein: ASSGRGPGTGELF
J gene: TRBJ2-2
V gene: TRBV19

CDR3 protein: ASSEGTGRYYEQY
J gene: TRBJ2-7
V gene: TRBV19

CDR3 protein: ASSKPGQVSSDTQY
J gene: TRBJ2-3
V gene: TRBV7-9

CDR3 protein: ASSLKPLGGYGYT
J gene: TRBJ1-2
V gene: TRBV11-2

CDR3 protein: ASSRSTGGEKLF
J gene: TRBJ1-4
V gene: TRBV4-3

CDR3 protein: AISVVGMAYEQY
J gene: TRBJ2-7
V gene: TRBV10-3

CDR3 protein: ASSPLTGTSTEAF
J gene: TRBJ1-1
V gene: TRBV9

CDR3 protein: SVVLRQGVASEQY
J gene: TRBJ2-7
V gene: TRBV29-1

CDR3 protein: ASSVEGGGATGELF
J gene: TRBJ2-2
V gene: TRBV9